The clone carrying this T cell receptor beta chain has only a few counts. The antigen is unknown. Germline V gene lookup returns CDR1 WNHNN and CDR2 SYGVQD (reference sequence). Deletions cut 4 bases from V and 7 bases from J, with 11 bases between. This CDR3 region has 12 residues. MiXCR, run by TCRdb on the 5' RACE reads, gives a single entry per CDR3 protein. The sample shows around 500,000 distinct CDR3 sequences, 11% to 15% of them seen only once. This sample was included in a study of identical twins. Study conclusions and caveats: Not following the same donors, the study drew its conclusions from cross-sectional statistical analysis.

This sample was also put to use in a study of yellow fever vaccine responses in identical twins.

This TCR came from a woman in her late teens or twenties in good health. What was sequenced was CD4+ T cells sorted from blood. The J gene is TRBJ2-7, the V gene TRBV10-1; D is perhaps TRBD1 (6 bases). Written as DNA, the CDR3 is TGCGCCAGCAGTGTGGGGGCTCAGGAGCAGTACTTC. Its protein product is CASSVGAQEQYF.